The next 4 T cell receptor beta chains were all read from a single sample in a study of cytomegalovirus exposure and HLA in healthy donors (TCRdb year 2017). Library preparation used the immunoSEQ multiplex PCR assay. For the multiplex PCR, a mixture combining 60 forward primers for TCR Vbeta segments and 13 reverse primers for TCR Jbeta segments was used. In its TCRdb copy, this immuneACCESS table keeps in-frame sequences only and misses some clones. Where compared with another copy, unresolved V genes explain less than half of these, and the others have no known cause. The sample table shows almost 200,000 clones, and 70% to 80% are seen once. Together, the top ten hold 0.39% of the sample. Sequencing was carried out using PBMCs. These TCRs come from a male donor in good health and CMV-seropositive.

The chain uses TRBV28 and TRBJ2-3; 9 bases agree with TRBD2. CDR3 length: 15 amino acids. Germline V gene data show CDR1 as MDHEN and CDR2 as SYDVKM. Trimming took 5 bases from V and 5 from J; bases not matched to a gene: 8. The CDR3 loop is CASSNFKREVDTQYF. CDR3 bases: TGTGCCAGCAGTAACTTCAAGCGGGAGGTAGATACGCAGTATTTT.

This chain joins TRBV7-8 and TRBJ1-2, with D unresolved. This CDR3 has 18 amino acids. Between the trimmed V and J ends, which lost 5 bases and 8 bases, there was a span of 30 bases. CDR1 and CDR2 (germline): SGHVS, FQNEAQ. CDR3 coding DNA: TGTGCCAGCAGCCTAAGACTACGGGCCATTCCTATGTCCGGGGGCTACACCTTC. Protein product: CASSLRLRAIPMSGGYTF.

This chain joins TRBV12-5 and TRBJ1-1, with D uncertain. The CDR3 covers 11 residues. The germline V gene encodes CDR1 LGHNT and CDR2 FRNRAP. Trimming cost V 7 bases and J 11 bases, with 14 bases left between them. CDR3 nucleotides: TGTGCTAGTGAGAATCAAAAGCGCGCTTTCTTT. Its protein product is CASENQKRAFF.

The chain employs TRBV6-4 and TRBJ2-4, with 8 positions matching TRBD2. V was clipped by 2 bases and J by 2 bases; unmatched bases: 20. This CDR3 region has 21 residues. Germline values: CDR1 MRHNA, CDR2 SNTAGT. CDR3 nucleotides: TGTGCCAGCAGTGACCCTACCGGACTAGCAAGCGGTCTGATATCCAAAAACATTCAGTACTTC. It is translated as CASSDPTGLASGLISKNIQYF.